This is a list of T cell receptor beta chains from one sample in a study of vaccination and CD4 T cells after COVID-19. TCRdb itself ran the PCR reads through MiXCR, one entry per CDR3 protein. This sample has roughly 15,000 distinct CDR3 sequences; around 44% occur once, and the top ten carry approximately 8.4%. Their cognate antigens are unknown. Input material: CD4+ T cells from blood, cultured in vitro. Every receptor here comes from a human donor who had recovered from COVID-19. CDR3s include the opening cysteine and the closing phenylalanine or tryptophan. A D gene is named only where the DNA matches it firmly. Expanded clones get a size class; other rows say once, few or many, or leave the size out.

-	-	TRBV6-1	TRBJ2-1	TGTGCCAGCAGCACGATGGCAGGGAGCGGAAATGAGCAGTTCTTC	CASSTMAGSGNEQFF
-	-	TRBV6-4	TRBJ2-2	TGTGCCAACCAGGGGCATTTCCTAACCGGGGAGCTGTTTTTT	CANQGHFLTGELFF
-	-	TRBV6-2/TRBV6-3	TRBJ1-3	TGTGCCAGCAGCCGTACAGGGTCTGGAAACACCATATATTTT	CASSRTGSGNTIYF
-	-	TRBV10-3	TRBJ1-1	TGTGCCATCACCCCGACAGGAAACACTGAAGCTTTCTTT	CAITPTGNTEAFF
-	TRBD1	TRBV24-1	TRBJ1-2	TGTGCCACCAGTGAGGCCGGACAGGGGGTAGGGGGCTACACCTTC	CATSEAGQGVGGYTF
-	-	TRBV29-1	TRBJ1-2	TGCAGCGCTAACAGGGACCATAACTATGGCTACACCTTC	CSANRDHNYGYTF
-	-	TRBV7-2	TRBJ2-3	TGTGCCAGCAGCTCCGGGGGTAGCACAGATACGCAGTATTTT	CASSSGGSTDTQYF
-	TRBD2	TRBV11-2	TRBJ2-7	TGTGCCAGCAGCTTAGGCCGTGGGACTAGACAATACGAGCAGTACTTC	CASSLGRGTRQYEQYF
-	TRBD2	TRBV10-2	TRBJ2-1	TGCGCCAGCGAAGCGGGGGTACGCTCCTACAATGAGCAGTTCTTC	CASEAGVRSYNEQFF
-	TRBD1	TRBV19	TRBJ1-1	TGTGCCAGTACCCCTAGGACAGGGGCATATGCTTTCTTT	CASTPRTGAYAFF
-	TRBD1	TRBV2	TRBJ2-5	TGTGCCAGCAGTGAGGACAGGGTCGCCCAGTACTTC	CASSEDRVAQYF
few	-	TRBV20-1	TRBJ1-6	TGCAGTGCTAGAGAACAGGGCTCCTATAATTCACCCCTCCACTTT	CSAREQGSYNSPLHF
-	-	TRBV18	TRBJ1-5	TGTGCCAGCTCACCACTGCGGGATCAGCCCCAGCATTTT	CASSPLRDQPQHF
-	TRBD1	TRBV20-1	TRBJ1-6	TGCAGTGCTACCGGACAGGGCCATAATTCACCCCTCCACTTT	CSATGQGHNSPLHF
-	TRBD1	TRBV15	TRBJ1-1	TGTGCCACCAGCAGAGATAACAGGGGGAACACTGAAGCTTTCTTT	CATSRDNRGNTEAFF
few	-	TRBV15	TRBJ1-5	TGTGCCACCAGGAGACCGGGGGAACAGCCCCAGCATTTT	CATRRPGEQPQHF
-	TRBD2	TRBV24-1	TRBJ2-3	TGTGCCACCCGGGGGGGGAACACAGATACGCAGTATTTT	CATRGGNTDTQYF
-	-	TRBV10-3	TRBJ1-1	TGTGCCATCAGTGAAGGAGGGACCGCTGAAGCTTTCTTT	CAISEGGTAEAFF
-	-	TRBV5-6	TRBJ2-2	TGTGCCAGCAGCTTGGTACGGATGAACACCGGGGAGCTGTTTTTT	CASSLVRMNTGELFF
-	-	TRBV15	TRBJ2-3	TGTGCCACCAGCAGAGCGGGACGTGATACGCAGTATTTT	CATSRAGRDTQYF
-	-	TRBV30	TRBJ2-3	TGTGCCTGGAGTTGGGGGAGTGAGGGTACGCAGTATTTT	CAWSWGSEGTQYF
-	-	TRBV27	TRBJ2-7	TGTGCCAGCAGTTCGAATGACGCTCAGGGTACCTACGAGCAGTACTTC	CASSSNDAQGTYEQYF
-	-	TRBV19	TRBJ1-6	TGTGCCAGTACCTCAAGCCTTGCGTCTAATTCACCCCTCCACTTT	CASTSSLASNSPLHF
-	-	TRBV6-5	TRBJ1-2	TGTGCCAGCAGTTCGGACACCACGGGGGGCTACACCTTC	CASSSDTTGGYTF
-	-	TRBV6-1	TRBJ2-5	TGTGCCAGCAGTCAGATGGCCGAGACCCAGTACTTC	CASSQMAETQYF
-	-	TRBV11-2	TRBJ1-6	TGTGCCAGCAGCCTAGGCAATTCACCCCTCCACTTT	CASSLGNSPLHF
-	TRBD2	TRBV20-1	TRBJ2-2	TGCAGTGCTAGTTGGGGGCGGGGGGTCCACACCGGGGAGCTGTTTTTT	CSASWGRGVHTGELFF
few	-	TRBV20-1	TRBJ1-2	TGCAGTGCCCGGGGGGTGACGGGGAACTATGGCTACACCTTC	CSARGVTGNYGYTF
few	-	TRBV6-1	TRBJ1-5	TGTGCCAGCAGGTTAGATAGCAATCAGCCCCAGCATTTT	CASRLDSNQPQHF
few	-	TRBV15	TRBJ2-5	TGTGCCACCAGCAGAGAGGGTAGGACCCAGTACTTC	CATSREGRTQYF
-	-	TRBV6-2/TRBV6-3	TRBJ2-7	TGTGCCAGCAGCCGCCCTAGACAGACCTACGAGCAGTACTTC	CASSRPRQTYEQYF
-	-	TRBV6-1	TRBJ2-7	TGTGCCAGCAGTCTCCCCACGGGGGGCACCTACGAGCAGTACTTC	CASSLPTGGTYEQYF
-	TRBD2	TRBV20-1	TRBJ2-1	TGCAGTGCTAGTACTAGCGGAACTCCTCGCTACAATGAGCAGTTCTTC	CSASTSGTPRYNEQFF
-	-	TRBV7-2	TRBJ1-5	TGTGCCAGCAGCCCAGAAGGTCGGAGCAATCAGCCCCAGCATTTT	CASSPEGRSNQPQHF
-	-	TRBV6-1	TRBJ2-7	TGTGCCAGCAGAACCGGGGGCCCTCCTTACGAGCAGTACTTC	CASRTGGPPYEQYF
-	-	TRBV5-1	TRBJ2-5	TGCGCCAGCAGCTTGCCCCAGGGAAGGATCCAAGAGACCCAGTACTTC	CASSLPQGRIQETQYF
-	TRBD2	TRBV27	TRBJ2-5	TGTGCCAGCAGTTATGGGCCTAGCGGGGGGATCGTCGAGACCCAGTACTTC	CASSYGPSGGIVETQYF
few	-	TRBV27	TRBJ1-5	TGTGCCAGCAGTTTTACGGGATTGGGGCTGCCCCAGCATTTT	CASSFTGLGLPQHF
-	TRBD1	TRBV20-1	TRBJ1-4	TGCAGTGCTACAGGGGGCCAGAATGAAAAACTGTTTTTT	CSATGGQNEKLFF
-	-	TRBV10-3	TRBJ1-1	TGTGCCATCAGGGGGAAGGGGGGAAACACTGAAGCTTTCTTT	CAIRGKGGNTEAFF
-	TRBD2	TRBV27	TRBJ2-1	TGTGCCAGCAGCCCTAGACTAGCAGGTGAGCAGTTCTTC	CASSPRLAGEQFF
-	-	TRBV2	TRBJ1-6	TGTGCCAGCATGTCCGCCCTTCGGTTGGATAATTCACCCCTCCACTTT	CASMSALRLDNSPLHF
-	-	TRBV30	TRBJ2-3	TGTGCCTGGGGGATCAGAATGGGAGGAGATACGCAGTATTTT	CAWGIRMGGDTQYF
-	-	TRBV5-4	TRBJ2-7	TGTGCCAGCAGCTTGGGGGCCACTTGGAGCGAGCAGTACTTC	CASSLGATWSEQYF
once	TRBD1	TRBV28	TRBJ1-1	TGTGCCAGCAGTGTCGGATGGACAGGGGGCTATGTAGCTTTCTTT	CASSVGWTGGYVAFF
-	TRBD1	TRBV6-4	TRBJ2-5	TGTGCCAGCAGTGACTACAGGGGGCAAGAGACCCAGTACTTC	CASSDYRGQETQYF
few	-	TRBV28	TRBJ1-5	TGTGCCAGCAGTACCTTAGGGGTTATAGGGACCAATCAGCCCCAGCATTTT	CASSTLGVIGTNQPQHF
-	TRBD1	TRBV15	TRBJ1-4	TGTGCCACCAGCAGAGCACCCCCCGGGACAGCAACTAATGAAAAACTGTTTTTT	CATSRAPPGTATNEKLFF
-	-	TRBV27	TRBJ2-7	TGTGCCAGCAGTTCGACACCACAGGGATACGAGCAGTACTTC	CASSSTPQGYEQYF
-	-	TRBV12-3/TRBV12-4	TRBJ2-3	TGTGCCAGCAGTTTAACAGGCACAGATACGCAGTATTTT	CASSLTGTDTQYF
-	-	TRBV2	TRBJ2-7	TGTGCCAGCAGTGGTACAATCCCGACCTACGAGCAGTACTTC	CASSGTIPTYEQYF
few	-	TRBV20-1	TRBJ2-3	TGCAGTGCTAGGAAAGTCAGGGAGTGGGATACGCAGTATTTT	CSARKVREWDTQYF
-	TRBD1	TRBV20-1	TRBJ1-5	TGCAGTGCCGCGACAGGGGGCAATCAGCCCCAGCATTTT	CSAATGGNQPQHF
-	-	TRBV19	TRBJ2-5	TGTGCCAGTAGTATTTCCAGGGCTCGGGAGACCCAGTACTTC	CASSISRARETQYF
-	TRBD2	TRBV6-2/TRBV6-3	TRBJ2-3	TGTGCCAGCAGCCAACCGGGACTAGCGGGGGGAGGTGCTACGCAGTATTTT	CASSQPGLAGGGATQYF
few	TRBD1	TRBV7-9	TRBJ1-1	TGTGCCAGCCGGGACAGGGAGCCTCTGAACACTGAAGCTTTCTTT	CASRDREPLNTEAFF
-	-	TRBV7-2	TRBJ1-6	TGTGCCAGCAGGAGACAGGATAATTCACCCCTCCACTTT	CASRRQDNSPLHF
few	-	TRBV7-9	TRBJ1-1	TGTGCCAGCAGCCCATCGACAGCTAACACTGAAGCTTTCTTT	CASSPSTANTEAFF
once	TRBD1	TRBV19	TRBJ1-1	TGTGCCAGTAGTCAGGGACAGATGAACACTGAAGCTTTCTTT	CASSQGQMNTEAFF
-	TRBD1	TRBV11-2	TRBJ1-1	TGTGCCAGCAGCTTACCAGGGGGCTACTCTGAAGCTTTCTTT	CASSLPGGYSEAFF